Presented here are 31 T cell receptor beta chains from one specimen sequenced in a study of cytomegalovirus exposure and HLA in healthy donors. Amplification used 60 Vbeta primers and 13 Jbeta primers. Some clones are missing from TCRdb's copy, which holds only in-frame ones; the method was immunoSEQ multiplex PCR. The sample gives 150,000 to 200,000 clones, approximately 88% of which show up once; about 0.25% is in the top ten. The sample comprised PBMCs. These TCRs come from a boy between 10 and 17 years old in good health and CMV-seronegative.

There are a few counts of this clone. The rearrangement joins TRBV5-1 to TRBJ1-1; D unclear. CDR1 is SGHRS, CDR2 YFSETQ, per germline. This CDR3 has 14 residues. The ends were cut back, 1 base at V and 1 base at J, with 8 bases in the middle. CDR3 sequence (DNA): TGCGCCAGCAGCTTGAGAACAACGAACACTGAAGCTTTCTTT. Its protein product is CASSLRTTNTEAFF.

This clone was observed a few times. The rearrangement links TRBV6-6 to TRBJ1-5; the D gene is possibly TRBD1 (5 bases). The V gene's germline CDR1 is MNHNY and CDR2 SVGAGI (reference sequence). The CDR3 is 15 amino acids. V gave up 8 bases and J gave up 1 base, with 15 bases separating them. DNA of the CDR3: TGTGCCAGCTGCGACCCGGGGGGGAGCAATCAGCCCCAGCATTTT. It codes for CASCDPGGSNQPQHF.

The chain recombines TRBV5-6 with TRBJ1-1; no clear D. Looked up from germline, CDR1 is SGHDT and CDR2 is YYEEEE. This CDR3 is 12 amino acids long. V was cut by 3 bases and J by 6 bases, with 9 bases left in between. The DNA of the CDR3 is TGTGCCAGCAGCTGGAACAGAGCTGAAGCTTTCTTT. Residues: CASSWNRAEAFF.

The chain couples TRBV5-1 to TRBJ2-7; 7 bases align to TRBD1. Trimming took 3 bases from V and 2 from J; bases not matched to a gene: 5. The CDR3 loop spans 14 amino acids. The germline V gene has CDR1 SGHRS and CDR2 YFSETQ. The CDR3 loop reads CASSSRQGPYEQYF. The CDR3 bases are TGCGCCAGCAGCTCCAGACAGGGTCCCTACGAGCAGTACTTC.

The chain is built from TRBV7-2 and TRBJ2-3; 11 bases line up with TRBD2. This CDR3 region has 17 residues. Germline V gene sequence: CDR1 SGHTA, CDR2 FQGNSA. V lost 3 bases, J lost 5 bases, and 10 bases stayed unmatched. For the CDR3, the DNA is TGTGCCAGCAGCTTTTCACTAGCGGGAGATGATAGAGATACGCAGTATTTT. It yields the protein CASSFSLAGDDRDTQYF.

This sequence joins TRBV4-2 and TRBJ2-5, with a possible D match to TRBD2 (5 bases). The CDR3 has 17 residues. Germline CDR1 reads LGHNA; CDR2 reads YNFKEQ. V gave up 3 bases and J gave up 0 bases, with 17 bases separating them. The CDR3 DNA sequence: TGTGCCAGCAGCCAGGTAGCGCCGATCTCCTACCAAGAGACCCAGTACTTC. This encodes CASSQVAPISYQETQYF.

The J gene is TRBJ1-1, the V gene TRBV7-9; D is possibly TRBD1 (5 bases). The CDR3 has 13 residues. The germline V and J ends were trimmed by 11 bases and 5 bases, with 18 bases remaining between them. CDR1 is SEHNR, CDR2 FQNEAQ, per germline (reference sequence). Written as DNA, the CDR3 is TGTGCCGGCGAAGGAGGGGAAGGGACTGAAGCTTTCTTT. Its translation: CAGEGGEGTEAFF.

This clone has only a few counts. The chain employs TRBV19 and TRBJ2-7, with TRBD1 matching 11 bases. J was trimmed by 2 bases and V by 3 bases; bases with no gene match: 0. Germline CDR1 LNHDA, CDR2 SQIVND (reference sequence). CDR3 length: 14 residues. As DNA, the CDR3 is TGTGCCAGTAGTATGGGACAGGGGGCCTACGAGCAGTACTTC. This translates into CASSMGQGAYEQYF.

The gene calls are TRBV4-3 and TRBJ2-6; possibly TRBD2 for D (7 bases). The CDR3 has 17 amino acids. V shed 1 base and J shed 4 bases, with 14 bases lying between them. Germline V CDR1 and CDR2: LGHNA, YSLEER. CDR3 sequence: CASSQGGGGPGANVLTF. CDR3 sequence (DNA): TGCGCCAGCAGCCAAGGAGGGGGGGGCCCCGGGGCCAACGTCCTGACTTTC.

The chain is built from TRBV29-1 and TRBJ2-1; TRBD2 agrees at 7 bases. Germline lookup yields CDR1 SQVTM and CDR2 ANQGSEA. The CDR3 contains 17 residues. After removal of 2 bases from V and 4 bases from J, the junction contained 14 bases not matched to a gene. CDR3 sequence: CSVETQGTGGEYNEQFF. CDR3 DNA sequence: TGCAGCGTTGAAACACAAGGGACGGGGGGAGAATACAATGAGCAGTTCTTC.

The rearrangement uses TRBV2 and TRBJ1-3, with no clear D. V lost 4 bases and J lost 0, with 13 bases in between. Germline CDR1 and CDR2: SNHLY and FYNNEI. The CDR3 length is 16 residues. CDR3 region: CASSVDISSSGNTIYF. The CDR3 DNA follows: TGTGCCAGCAGTGTCGACATCTCCTCCTCTGGAAACACCATATATTTT.

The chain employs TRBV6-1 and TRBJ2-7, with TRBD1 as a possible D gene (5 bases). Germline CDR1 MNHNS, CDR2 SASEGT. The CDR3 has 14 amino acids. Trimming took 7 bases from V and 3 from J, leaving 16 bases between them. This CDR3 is CASTRRGLNYEQYF. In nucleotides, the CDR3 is TGTGCCAGCACCCGTAGGGGTCTTAACTACGAGCAGTACTTC.

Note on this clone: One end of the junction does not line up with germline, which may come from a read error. CDR3 sequence: CSGENSGGRAFF. CDR3 DNA sequence: TGCAGCGGTGAAAACTCCGGGGGAAGAGCTTTCTTT. The chain links TRBV29-1 to TRBJ1-1; D perhaps matches TRBD1 (5 bases). Germline V gene sequence: CDR1 SQVTM, CDR2 ANQGSEA. There are 12 residues in the CDR3.

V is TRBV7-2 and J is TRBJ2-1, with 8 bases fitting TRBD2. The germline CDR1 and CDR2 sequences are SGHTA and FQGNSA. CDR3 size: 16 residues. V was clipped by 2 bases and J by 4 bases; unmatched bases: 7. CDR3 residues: CASSLSGSGIYNEQFF. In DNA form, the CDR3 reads TGTGCCAGCAGCTTATCGGGTAGCGGGATTTACAATGAGCAGTTCTTC. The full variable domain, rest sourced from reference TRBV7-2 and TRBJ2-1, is GAGVSQSPSNKVTEKGKDVELRCDPISGHTALYWYRQSLGQGLEFLIYFQGNSAPDKSGLPSDRFSAERTGGSVSTLTIQRTQQEDSAVYLCASSLSGSGIYNEQFFGPGTRLTVL.

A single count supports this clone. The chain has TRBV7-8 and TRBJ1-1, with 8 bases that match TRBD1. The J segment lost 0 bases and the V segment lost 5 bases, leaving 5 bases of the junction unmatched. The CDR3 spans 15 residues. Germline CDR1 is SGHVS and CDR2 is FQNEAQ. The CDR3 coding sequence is TGTGCCAGCAGCACTACGGACAGGGTGAACACTGAAGCTTTCTTT. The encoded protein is CASSTTDRVNTEAFF.

Written as DNA, the CDR3 is TGTGCCACCCTAAGGAGCGACTATGGCTACACCTTC. Translation gives CATLRSDYGYTF. V and J are TRBV7-9 and TRBJ1-2; D unclear. Trimming took 10 bases from V and 3 from J, leaving 12 bases between them. Germline CDR1 and CDR2: SEHNR and FQNEAQ (reference sequence). There are 12 residues in the CDR3.

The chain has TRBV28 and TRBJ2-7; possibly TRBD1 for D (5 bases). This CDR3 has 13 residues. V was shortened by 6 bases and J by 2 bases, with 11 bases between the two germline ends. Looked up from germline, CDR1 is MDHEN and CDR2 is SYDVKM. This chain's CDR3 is CASSPDRTYEQYF. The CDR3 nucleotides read TGTGCCAGCAGCCCCGACAGAACCTACGAGCAGTACTTC. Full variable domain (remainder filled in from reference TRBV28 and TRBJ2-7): DVKVTQSSRYLVKRTGEKVFLECVQDMDHENMFWYRQDPGLGLRLIYFSYDVKMKEKGDIPEGYSVSREKKERFSLILESASTNQTSMYLCASSPDRTYEQYFGPGTRLTVT.

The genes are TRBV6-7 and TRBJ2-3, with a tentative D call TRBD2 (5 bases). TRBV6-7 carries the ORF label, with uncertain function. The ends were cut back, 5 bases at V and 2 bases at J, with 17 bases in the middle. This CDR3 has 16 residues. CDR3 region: CASSVSGLKNTDTQYF. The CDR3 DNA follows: TGTGCCAGCAGTGTCTCAGGACTCAAAAACACAGATACGCAGTATTTT.

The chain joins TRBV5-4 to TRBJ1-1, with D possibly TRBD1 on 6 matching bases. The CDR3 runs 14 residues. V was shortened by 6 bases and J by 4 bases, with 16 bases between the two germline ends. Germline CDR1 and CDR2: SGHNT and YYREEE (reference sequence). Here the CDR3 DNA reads TGTGCCAGCAAGGGAGGGGGTTTGGGCACTGAAGCTTTCTTT. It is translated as CASKGGGLGTEAFF.

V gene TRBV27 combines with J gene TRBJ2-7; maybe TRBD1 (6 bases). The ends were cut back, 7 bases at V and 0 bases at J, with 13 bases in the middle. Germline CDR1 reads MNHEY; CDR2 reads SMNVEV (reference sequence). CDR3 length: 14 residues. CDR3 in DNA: TGTGCCAGCAACCCCGACAGGAGCTCCTACGAGCAGTACTTC. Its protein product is CASNPDRSSYEQYF.

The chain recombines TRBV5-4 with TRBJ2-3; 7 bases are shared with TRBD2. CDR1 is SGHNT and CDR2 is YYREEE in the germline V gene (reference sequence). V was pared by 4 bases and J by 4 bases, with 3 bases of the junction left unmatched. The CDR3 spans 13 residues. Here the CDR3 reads CASSGLVADTQYF. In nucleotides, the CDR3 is TGTGCCAGCAGCGGACTAGTAGCAGATACGCAGTATTTT.

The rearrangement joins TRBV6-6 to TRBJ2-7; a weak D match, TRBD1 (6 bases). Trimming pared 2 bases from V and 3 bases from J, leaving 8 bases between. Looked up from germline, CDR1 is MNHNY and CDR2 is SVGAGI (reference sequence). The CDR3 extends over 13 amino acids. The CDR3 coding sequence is TGTGCCAGCAGTTACCCGGACAGCTACGAGCAGTACTTC. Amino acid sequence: CASSYPDSYEQYF.

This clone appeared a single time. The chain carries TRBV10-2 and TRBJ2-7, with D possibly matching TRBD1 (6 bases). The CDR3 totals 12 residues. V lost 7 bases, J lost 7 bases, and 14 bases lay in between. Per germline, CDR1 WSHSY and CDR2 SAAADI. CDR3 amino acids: CASTAWGLEQYF. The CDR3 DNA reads TGCGCCAGCACGGCATGGGGGCTAGAGCAGTACTTC.

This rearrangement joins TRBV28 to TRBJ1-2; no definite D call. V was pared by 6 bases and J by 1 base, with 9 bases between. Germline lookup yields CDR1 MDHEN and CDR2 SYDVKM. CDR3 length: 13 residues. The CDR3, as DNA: TGTGCCAGCAGGGGAGATGATAACTATGGCTACACCTTC. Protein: CASRGDDNYGYTF.

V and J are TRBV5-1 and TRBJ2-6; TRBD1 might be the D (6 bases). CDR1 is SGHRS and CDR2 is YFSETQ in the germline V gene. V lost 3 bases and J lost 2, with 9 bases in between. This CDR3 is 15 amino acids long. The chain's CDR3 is CASSSTGTGANVLTF. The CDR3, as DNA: TGCGCCAGCAGCTCAACAGGGACTGGGGCCAACGTCCTGACTTTC. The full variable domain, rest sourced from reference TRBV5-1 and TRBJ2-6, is KAGVTQTPRYLIKTRGQQVTLSCSPISGHRSVSWYQQTPGQGLQFLFEYFSETQRNKGNFPGRFSGRQFSNSRSEMNVSTLELGDSALYLCASSSTGTGANVLTFGAGSRLTVL.

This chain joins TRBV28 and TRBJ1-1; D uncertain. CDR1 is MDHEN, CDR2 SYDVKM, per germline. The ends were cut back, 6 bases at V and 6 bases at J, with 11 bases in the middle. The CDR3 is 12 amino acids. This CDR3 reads CASRHQLAEAFF. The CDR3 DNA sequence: TGTGCCAGCAGGCACCAATTAGCTGAAGCTTTCTTT.

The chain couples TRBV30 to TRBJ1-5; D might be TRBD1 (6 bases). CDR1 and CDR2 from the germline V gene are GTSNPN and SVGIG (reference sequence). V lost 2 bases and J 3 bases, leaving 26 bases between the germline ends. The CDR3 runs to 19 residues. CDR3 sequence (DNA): TGTGCCTGGAGTCGAACCCTCCCCCTGGGGGGGCCGAACAATCAGCCCCAGCATTTT. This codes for CAWSRTLPLGGPNNQPQHF.

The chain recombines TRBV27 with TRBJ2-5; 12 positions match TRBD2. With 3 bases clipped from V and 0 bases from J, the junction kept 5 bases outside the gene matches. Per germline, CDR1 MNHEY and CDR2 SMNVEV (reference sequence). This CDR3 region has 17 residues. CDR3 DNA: TGTGCCAGCAGTTTCGGACTAGCGGGGCGTTACCAAGAGACCCAGTACTTC. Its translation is CASSFGLAGRYQETQYF.

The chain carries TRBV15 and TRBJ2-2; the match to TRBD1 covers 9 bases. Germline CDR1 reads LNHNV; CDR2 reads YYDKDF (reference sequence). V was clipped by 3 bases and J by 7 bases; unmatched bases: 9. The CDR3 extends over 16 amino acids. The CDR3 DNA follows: TGTGCCACCAGCAGGGGACAGGGCCTCAGGGTCGGGGAGCTGTTTTTT. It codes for CATSRGQGLRVGELFF. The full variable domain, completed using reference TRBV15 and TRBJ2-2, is DAMVIQNPRYQVTQFGKPVTLSCSQTLNHNVMYWYQQKSSQAPKLLFHYYDKDFNNEADTPDNFQSRRPNTSFCFLDIRSPGLGDTAMYLCATSRGQGLRVGELFFGEGSRLTVL.

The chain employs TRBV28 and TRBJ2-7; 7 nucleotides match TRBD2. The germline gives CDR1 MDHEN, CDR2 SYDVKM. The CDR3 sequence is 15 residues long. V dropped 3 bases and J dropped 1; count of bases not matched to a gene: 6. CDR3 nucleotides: TGTGCCAGCAGTTTCAAGGGGAGGGTTTCCTACGAGCAGTACTTC. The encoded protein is CASSFKGRVSYEQYF.

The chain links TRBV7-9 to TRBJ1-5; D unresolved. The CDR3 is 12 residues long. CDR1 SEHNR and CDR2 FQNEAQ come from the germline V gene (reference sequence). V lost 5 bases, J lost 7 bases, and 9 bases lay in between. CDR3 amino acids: CASSPGGQPQHF. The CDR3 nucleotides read TGTGCCAGCAGCCCCGGAGGACAGCCCCAGCATTTT. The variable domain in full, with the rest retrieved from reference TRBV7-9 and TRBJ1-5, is DTGVSQNPRHKITKRGQNVTFRCDPISEHNRLYWYRQTLGQGPEFLTYFQNEAQLEKSRLLSDRFSAERPKGSFSTLEIQRTEQGDSAMYLCASSPGGQPQHFGDGTRLSIL.